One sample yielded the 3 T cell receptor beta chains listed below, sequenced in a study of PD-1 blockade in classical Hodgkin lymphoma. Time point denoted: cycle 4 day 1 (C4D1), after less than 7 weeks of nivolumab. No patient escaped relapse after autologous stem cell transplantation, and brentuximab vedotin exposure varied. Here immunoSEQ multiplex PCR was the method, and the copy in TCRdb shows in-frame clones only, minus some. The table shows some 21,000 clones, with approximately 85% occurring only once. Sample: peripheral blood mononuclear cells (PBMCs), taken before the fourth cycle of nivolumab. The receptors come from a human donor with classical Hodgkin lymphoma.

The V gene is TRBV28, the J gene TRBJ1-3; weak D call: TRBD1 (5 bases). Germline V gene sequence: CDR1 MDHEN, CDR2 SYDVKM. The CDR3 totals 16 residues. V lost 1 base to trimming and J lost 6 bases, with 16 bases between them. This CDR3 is CASSLYPQGWVNTIYF. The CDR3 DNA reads TGTGCCAGCAGTTTATACCCCCAGGGTTGGGTAAACACCATATATTTT.

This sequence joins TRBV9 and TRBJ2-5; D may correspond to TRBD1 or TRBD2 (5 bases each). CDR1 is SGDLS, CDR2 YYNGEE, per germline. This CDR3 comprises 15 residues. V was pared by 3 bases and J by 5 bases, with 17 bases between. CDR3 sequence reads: CASSATGTPGETQYF. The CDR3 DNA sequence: TGTGCCAGCAGCGCGACCGGGACCCCAGGGGAGACCCAGTACTTC.

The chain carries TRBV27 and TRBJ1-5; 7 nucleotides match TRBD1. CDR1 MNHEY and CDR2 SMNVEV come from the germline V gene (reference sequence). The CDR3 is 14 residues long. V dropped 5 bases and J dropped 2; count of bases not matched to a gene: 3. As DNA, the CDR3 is TGTGCCAGCAGTATCGACAGGGGCAATCAGCCCCAGCATTTT. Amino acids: CASSIDRGNQPQHF.